The 9 T cell receptor beta chains below all came from one sample that was sequenced in a study of OX40 agonist ivuxolimab in advanced cancers. Measured with immunoSEQ multiplex PCR; TCRdb has only the in-frame clones, and not every one. The sample holds 61,000 or so clones; approximately 80% are singletons and the top ten take approximately 2%. The sample consisted of CD4+ or CD8+ T cells sorted from blood, taken in a trial of the OX40 agonist ivuxolimab. These receptors were collected from an adult with an advanced solid tumor such as melanoma, head and neck, liver or kidney cancer.

In its sample, this clone was seen once. The sample has other DNA sequences that encode this CDR3 too. V usage is TRBV28 and J usage is TRBJ1-5; D is uncertain. In germline, CDR1 is MDHEN, CDR2 SYDVKM. Trimming shortened V by 3 bases and J by 6 bases, and 6 bases separated the two germline ends. The CDR3 contains 12 residues. In DNA form, the CDR3 reads TGTGCCAGCAGTTTGGGAGGTCAGCCCCAGCATTTT. It codes for CASSLGGQPQHF.

The gene calls are TRBV5-1 and TRBJ2-7; unclear D gene. CDR3 length: 13 amino acids. V dropped 4 bases and J dropped 4 bases, with 12 bases sitting between them. Germline CDR1 and CDR2: SGHRS and YFSETQ. The CDR3 spells CASSPTARYEQYF. In DNA form, the CDR3 reads TGCGCCAGCAGCCCCACCGCTAGATACGAGCAGTACTTC. The full variable domain, in which reference TRBV5-1 and TRBJ2-7 provide the parts outside the CDR3, is KAGVTQTPRYLIKTRGQQVTLSCSPISGHRSVSWYQQTPGQGLQFLFEYFSETQRNKGNFPGRFSGRQFSNSRSEMNVSTLELGDSALYLCASSPTARYEQYFGPGTRLTVT.

The chain couples TRBV2 to TRBJ2-1; weak D call: TRBD1 (6 bases). CDR1 is SNHLY, CDR2 FYNNEI, per germline. The CDR3 has 13 residues. V lost 7 bases and J 5 bases, leaving 12 bases between the germline ends. The CDR3 reads CASKRTANNEQFF. The CDR3 DNA reads as TGTGCCAGCAAAAGGACAGCCAACAATGAGCAGTTCTTC. The full variable domain, with the rest looked up from reference TRBV2 and TRBJ2-1, is EPEVTQTPSHQVTQMGQEVILRCVPISNHLYFYWYRQILGQKVEFLVSFYNNEISEKSEIFDDQFSVERPDGSNFTLKIRSTKLEDSAMYFCASKRTANNEQFFGPGTRLTVL.

This clone showed up just once. V usage is TRBV19 and J usage is TRBJ1-1, with D unclear. Per the germline V gene, CDR1 is LNHDA and CDR2 is SQIVND (reference sequence). The length of the CDR3 is 14 residues. Trimming took 1 base from V and 2 from J, leaving 8 bases between them. CDR3: CASSIGKGNTEAFF. The CDR3 nucleotides read TGTGCCAGTAGTATAGGTAAGGGAAACACTGAAGCTTTCTTT. The full variable domain, in which reference TRBV19 and TRBJ1-1 provide the parts outside the CDR3, is DGGITQSPKYLFRKEGQNVTLSCEQNLNHDAMYWYRQDPGQGLRLIYYSQIVNDFQKGDIAEGYSVSREKKESFPLTVTSAQKNPTAFYLCASSIGKGNTEAFFGQGTRLTVV.

This clone appeared once. The chain employs TRBV29-1 and TRBJ2-5, with TRBD1 as a possible D gene (5 bases). Germline assignment: CDR1 SQVTM and CDR2 ANQGSEA. Trimming shortened V by 4 bases and J by 5 bases, and 14 bases separated the two germline ends. The CDR3 consists of 13 residues. In DNA, the CDR3 is TGCAGCGTTGGCGCCCAGGGTTTGGAGACCCAGTACTTC. It codes for CSVGAQGLETQYF. Variable domain in full (rest from reference TRBV29-1 and TRBJ2-5): SAVISQKPSRDICQRGTSLTIQCQVDSQVTMMFWYRQQPGQSLTLIATANQGSEATYESGFVIDKFPISRPNLTFSTLTVSNMSPEDSSIYLCSVGAQGLETQYFGPGTRLLVL.

The J gene is TRBJ2-3, the V gene TRBV11-3; D is uncertain. Trimming cost V 10 bases and J 0 bases, with 11 bases left between them. Germline V gives CDR1 SGHNT, CDR2 YENEEA. The CDR3 length is 13 residues. The DNA of the CDR3 is TGTGCCACCTCAGCGTCTAGCACAGATACGCAGTATTTT. This codes for CATSASSTDTQYF.

This clone has just a few counts. This chain joins TRBV29-1 and TRBJ1-1; 8 bases are a match to TRBD1. The CDR3 spans 12 residues. Germline CDR1 is SQVTM and CDR2 is ANQGSEA. V shed 7 bases, J shed 1 base, and the junction held 2 bases outside the gene matches. This CDR3 is CSGQGPNTEAFF. The CDR3 DNA reads as TGCAGCGGACAGGGGCCGAACACTGAAGCTTTCTTT.

The table lists this clone with a count of one. The chain recombines TRBV5-6 with TRBJ1-3; tentative D call: TRBD1 (6 bases). V lost 4 bases and J lost 0, with 11 bases in between. The CDR3 contains 15 residues. From germline, CDR1 is SGHDT and CDR2 YYEEEE. The CDR3, as DNA: TGTGCCAGCAGCGACGGACAGTACTCTGGAAACACCATATATTTT. Translated: CASSDGQYSGNTIYF. Supplemented by reference TRBV5-6 and TRBJ1-3, the full variable domain reads DAGVTQSPTHLIKTRGQQVTLRCSPKSGHDTVSWYQQALGQGPQFIFQYYEEEERQRGNFPDRFSGHQFPNYSSELNVNALLLGDSALYLCASSDGQYSGNTIYFGEGSWLTVV.

The chain links TRBV4-2 to TRBJ2-3, with D tentatively TRBD1 (6 bases). V shed 0 bases and J shed 4 bases, with 11 bases lying between them. CDR1 is LGHNA, CDR2 YNFKEQ, per germline. This CDR3 region has 15 residues. As DNA, the CDR3 is TGTGCCAGCAGCCAAGATTGGGGGCGGTCAGATACGCAGTATTTT. Translating gives CASSQDWGRSDTQYF.